This passage covers 14 T cell receptor beta chains from one sample sequenced in a study of technical replicates of blood from a few donors (dated by TCRdb to the late 2010s). Library preparation employed the immunoSEQ multiplex PCR assay. This is the immuneACCESS table as TCRdb keeps it, with only in-frame sequences that have V and J called. A part of the clones is gone; compared with another copy, unresolved V genes explain less than half, and the rest is unexplained. The sample yields 90,000 to 100,000 clones; around 96% were counted once. About 0.35% of the sample is taken by the ten largest. The source material was T cells isolated from PBMCs. The origin of the receptors is a human donor in good health.

The chain carries TRBV7-2 and TRBJ2-7, with 8 bases that match TRBD2. Trimming took 1 base from V and 4 from J; bases not matched to a gene: 6. The V gene's germline CDR1 is SGHTA and CDR2 FQGNSA. The CDR3 is made up of 15 amino acids. CDR3 loop: CASSLEAGANYEQYF. The CDR3 nucleotides are TGTGCCAGCAGCTTAGAAGCGGGGGCCAATTACGAGCAGTACTTC.

V and J are TRBV29-1 and TRBJ1-1; D unresolved. The CDR3 sequence is 12 residues long. Germline CDR1 is SQVTM and CDR2 is ANQGSEA. V lost 4 bases and J 0 bases, leaving 6 bases between the germline ends. Here the CDR3 DNA reads TGCAGCGTTGGGCATATGAACACTGAAGCTTTCTTT. It codes for CSVGHMNTEAFF.

The CDR3 nucleotides are TGTGCCTGGATTGGCCGGGACAGAGCTTACGAGCAGTACTTC. It encodes CAWIGRDRAYEQYF. The V and J genes are TRBV30 and TRBJ2-7, with 7 bases aligning to TRBD1. The CDR3 loop spans 14 amino acids. Trimming took 4 bases from V and 4 from J; bases not matched to a gene: 10. Germline values: CDR1 GTSNPN, CDR2 SVGIG (reference sequence).

The rearrangement joins TRBV5-1 to TRBJ2-2, with 7 bases aligning to TRBD1. CDR3 size: 14 residues. The V gene's germline CDR1 is SGHRS and CDR2 YFSETQ. Unmatched junction bases numbered 3, after V lost 4 bases and J lost 3 bases. The CDR3 DNA reads as TGCGCCAGCAGCAGGCAGGGGGACACCGGGGAGCTGTTTTTT. Protein product: CASSRQGDTGELFF.

The chain joins TRBV6-6 to TRBJ1-2; D not certain. CDR1 is MNHNY, CDR2 SVGAGI, per germline (reference sequence). Trimming pared 7 bases from V and 0 bases from J, leaving 12 bases between. The CDR3 spans 14 residues. The CDR3 region is CASTVYNTNYGYTF. In nucleotides, the CDR3 is TGTGCCAGCACTGTATACAATACTAACTATGGCTACACCTTC.

In DNA form, the CDR3 reads TGTGCCAGCGGTAACCGGAAGACAGGGCGAGTTGAGCAGTTCTTC. Its translation: CASGNRKTGRVEQFF. This chain connects TRBV2 to TRBJ2-1, with TRBD1 matching 7 bases. Germline V gene data show CDR1 as SNHLY and CDR2 as FYNNEI. The CDR3 is made up of 15 amino acids. V lost 8 bases to trimming and J lost 9 bases; unmatched junction nucleotides: 16.

The chain uses TRBV27 and TRBJ1-5; a possible D gene is TRBD1 (6 bases). Germline lookup yields CDR1 MNHEY and CDR2 SMNVEV (reference sequence). The CDR3 spans 13 residues. The ends were cut back, 6 bases at V and 11 bases at J, with 17 bases in the middle. CDR3 in amino acids: CASRKTGSVAQHF. CDR3 coding DNA: TGTGCCAGCAGAAAGACAGGTTCCGTAGCCCAGCATTTT.

This clone was detected once. The rearrangement uses TRBV28 and TRBJ1-2; weak D call: TRBD1 (6 bases). This CDR3 contains 11 residues. The V and J ends lost 7 bases and 6 bases respectively, with 9 bases between them. Germline loops: CDR1 MDHEN, CDR2 SYDVKM. The CDR3 DNA follows: TGTGCCAGCACACACAGGGATGGCTACACCTTC. Protein sequence: CASTHRDGYTF.

J is TRBJ2-7 and V is TRBV28; D is ambiguous. Germline loops: CDR1 MDHEN, CDR2 SYDVKM. V lost 2 bases and J lost 0, with 14 bases in between. The CDR3 spans 16 residues. The CDR3 spells CASSLKWARSSYEQYF. Written as DNA, the CDR3 is TGTGCCAGCAGTTTAAAGTGGGCGCGAAGCTCCTACGAGCAGTACTTC.

This chain links TRBV18 with TRBJ2-3; 9 nucleotides line up with TRBD2. The CDR3 totals 15 residues. Germline-derived CDR1 and CDR2 are KGHSH and LQKENI. V trimming: 3 bases; J trimming: 6 bases; junction bases outside the gene matches: 7. The CDR3 loop is CASSPASGIRDTQYF. In DNA form, the CDR3 reads TGTGCCAGCTCACCGGCTAGCGGGATTCGGGATACGCAGTATTTT.

DNA for the CDR3: TGTGCCAGCAGCCCAAGCGCGACCTACGAGCAGTACTTC. Translating gives CASSPSATYEQYF. The V gene is TRBV9, the J gene TRBJ2-7; no reliable D call. The germline V gene encodes CDR1 SGDLS and CDR2 YYNGEE. V was clipped by 4 bases and J by 2 bases, with 10 bases between them. The CDR3 runs to 13 residues.

The V and J genes are TRBV2 and TRBJ1-4, with D maybe TRBD1 (6 bases). This CDR3 is 12 amino acids long. The V gene's germline CDR1 is SNHLY and CDR2 FYNNEI. V was pared by 6 bases and J by 13 bases, with 15 bases between. CDR3 in amino acids: CASRENREGLFF. The CDR3, as DNA: TGTGCCAGCAGGGAGAACAGGGAGGGACTGTTTTTT.

The chain carries TRBV7-2 and TRBJ2-1, with 7 bases identical to TRBD1. The CDR3 loop spans 15 amino acids. V was clipped by 3 bases and J by 2 bases; unmatched bases: 4. Germline assignment: CDR1 SGHTA and CDR2 FQGNSA. CDR3 protein: CASSLGQTPYNEQFF. CDR3 in DNA: TGTGCCAGCAGCTTGGGACAGACTCCCTACAATGAGCAGTTCTTC.

The table lists this clone with a few counts. This chain links TRBV5-1 with TRBJ1-2, with 8 bases matching TRBD1. The length of the CDR3 is 14 residues. The V and J ends lost 4 bases and 3 bases, in that order; junction bases with no gene match: 5. The germline CDR1 and CDR2 sequences are SGHRS and YFSETQ. CDR3 sequence reads: CASSDQGADYGYTF. CDR3 in DNA: TGCGCCAGCAGCGACCAGGGGGCTGACTATGGCTACACCTTC. The full variable domain, its missing parts supplied by reference TRBV5-1 and TRBJ1-2, is KAGVTQTPRYLIKTRGQQVTLSCSPISGHRSVSWYQQTPGQGLQFLFEYFSETQRNKGNFPGRFSGRQFSNSRSEMNVSTLELGDSALYLCASSDQGADYGYTFGSGTRLTVV.